This T cell receptor (beta chain) was captured in a study of beta chain features in type 1 diabetes. Whole-study results and caveats: Significant though moderate, a shortening of TCRB CDR3s appeared in all four CD4+ subsets of Type 1 diabetes patients.

The length of the CDR3 is 14 residues. Germline assignment: CDR1 SGHNT and CDR2 YYREEE (reference sequence). V lost 2 bases and J lost 4; bases outside the gene matches: 5. As every portion of the isolated RNA was reverse transcribed, the sequencing read expressed TCRB transcripts. Profiling relied on immunoSEQ multiplex PCR, and the TCRdb table lists in-frame clones only, not all of them. The data contain more than 250,000 clones, 15% of them singletons. Comment on this clone: The target antigen is unknown.

Sequenced material: naive CD4+ T cells from blood. The receptor's source is a man younger than 35 with type 1 diabetes. This chain links TRBV5-4 with TRBJ1-2; 7 bases agree with TRBD1. Here the CDR3 reads CASSFGQATYGYTF. The CDR3 nucleotides read TGTGCCAGCAGCTTTGGACAGGCCACCTATGGCTACACCTTC.